Described below is a single T cell receptor beta chain sequence and its context. Its antigen is as yet unknown. Vbeta (60) and Jbeta (13) primers were used in the PCR. Libraries were prepared by immunoSEQ multiplex PCR; TCRdb keeps only in-frame clonotypes and omits some of them. The sample holds roughly 170,000 clones, 83% seen once. This entry comes from a study of cytomegalovirus exposure and HLA in healthy donors. Study-wide findings and caveats: In vitro data verified three CMV-associated chains as specific for CMV antigens. Association of roughly 17,000 TCR beta sequences with HLA alleles was found at 0.05 false discovery rate in a later analysis. Per a prior analysis, the majority of TCR beta V segments were productive roughly 90% or roughly 30% of the time. Researchers reported from a later analysis that most CMV-associated TCR beta chains appeared HLA-restricted.

The trim removed 5 bases at V and 2 bases at J, leaving 2 bases unmatched. CDR3 length: 13 amino acids. From germline, CDR1 is SGHTA and CDR2 FQGNSA. The chain has TRBV7-2 and TRBJ2-7, with 8 nucleotides matching TRBD1. This TCR was sampled from a man aged 50-59 years in good health and CMV-seronegative. The material sequenced was PBMCs. Here the CDR3 DNA reads TGTGCCAGCAGCCACAGGGGGACCTACGAGCAGTACTTC. As protein: CASSHRGTYEQYF.